Included here is one TCR beta chain sequence, with context. What it recognizes is unknown. This specimen comes from a study of T cell responses to AZD1222 COVID-19 vaccine. Study-wide points: None of the repertoires were sampled until the peak T cell response had passed. Just 5 to 7 AZD1222 recipients tested seropositive at baseline. Spike-spanning, vaccine-associated CD4 TCRs were dominant at 160-218 and 743-854.

The protocol was immunoSEQ multiplex PCR, while the TCRdb copy is restricted to in-frame clones and leaves out a portion. The sample shows 150,000 to 200,000 clones, 85% to 90% of them seen only once. This clonotype was obtained from an adult in good health. The input for sequencing was peripheral blood, taken on day 0 of AZD1222 vaccination.

This CDR3 is CASRLTGVDTQYF. CDR3 in DNA: TGTGCCAGTAGATTGACAGGGGTGGATACGCAGTATTTT. This rearrangement joins TRBV19 to TRBJ2-3; 8 bases line up with TRBD1. The CDR3 covers 13 residues. With V trimmed by 6 bases and J by 6 bases, 5 bases remained unmatched. The V gene's germline CDR1 is LNHDA and CDR2 SQIVND (reference sequence).